This T cell receptor beta chain comes out of a study of cytomegalovirus exposure and HLA in healthy donors. This clone has more than one count but fewer than ten. The primer mix had 60 Vbeta and 13 Jbeta primers. TCRdb's table, derived via immunoSEQ multiplex PCR, lists solely in-frame clones and lacks some. In the table there are about 160,000 clones, roughly 85% of which are singletons. Trimming removed 7 bases from V and 6 bases from J; junction bases left unmatched: 4. Germline assignment: CDR1 LNHDA and CDR2 SQIVND (reference sequence). CDR3 size: 13 residues. The sequenced sample was PBMCs. This sequence originates from a boy between 2 and 10 years old in good health and CMV-seronegative. V is TRBV19 and J is TRBJ2-2; 8 nucleotides agree with TRBD1. The CDR3 nucleotides read TGTGCCAGTACCCCACAGGGGGCCGGGGAGCTGTTTTTT. Translation gives CASTPQGAGELFF.